This T cell receptor beta chain derives from a study of shared clonotypes between healthy human individuals. The CDR3 has 16 residues. V was trimmed by 5 bases and J by 2 bases, leaving 17 bases between them. Per the germline V gene, CDR1 is SGHVS and CDR2 is FQNEAQ. The authors' processing: ImmunoSEQ sequences covered only the junction and lacked quality scores; filtering therefore differed. Here immunoSEQ multiplex PCR was the method, and the copy in TCRdb shows in-frame clones only, minus some. V and J calls and clone size are copied from that table; D and trimming were computed from the DNA. The sample contains under 80,000 clones, roughly three fifths of which appear only once.

The TCR comes from a man aged 25-45 years in good health. Material for sequencing was memory CD8+ T cells sorted from blood. Subset specified: CD45RO+ cells pooled with CCR7-negative TemRA cells. The chain links TRBV7-8 to TRBJ2-3; D might be TRBD1 or TRBD2, each matching 6 bases. CDR3 loop: CASSNLAWGATDTQYF. The CDR3, as DNA: TGTGCCAGCAGCAATCTAGCGTGGGGGGCCACAGATACGCAGTATTTT. Together with reference TRBV7-8 and TRBJ2-3, the CDR3 gives the full variable domain: GAGVSQSPRYKVAKRGQDVALRCDPISGHVSLFWYQQALGQGPEFLTYFQNEAQLDKSGLPSDRFFAERPEGSVSTLKIQRTQQEDSAVYLCASSNLAWGATDTQYFGPGTRLTVL.